The clone carrying this TCR beta chain has just a few counts. The antigen is unknown. This sample is drawn from a study of T-cell memory formation after mild COVID-19. Study overall: Largely, the TCR clusters proved donor specific.

Study-level results: SARS-CoV-2 specificity was not confirmed for second-wave clones peaking on day 37.

With V trimmed by 1 base and J by 8 bases, 3 bases remained unmatched. CDR3 size: 14 residues. CDR1 and CDR2 from the germline V gene are SGHVS and FQNEAQ. Employing constant-segment primers, 5'RACE generated TCR alpha and TCR beta cDNA libraries bearing sample barcodes and UMIs. TCRdb fed the 5' RACE reads into MiXCR, producing one record per CDR3 protein. The sample lists roughly 610,000 distinct CDR3 sequences; roughly 17% were seen once. The sample was PBMCs or a T cell subset sorted from them (not recorded which). The chain recombines TRBV7-8 with TRBJ2-2; 8 bases agree with TRBD2. The sequence was collected from an adult woman who had mild COVID-19 (a few samples of this study predate the infection). Cell type and time point are not known. The DNA for the CDR3 is TGTGCCAGCAGCTTAGAACCTAGCGGGGGGGAGCTGTTTTTT. Protein product: CASSLEPSGGELFF.